Included here is one T cell receptor (beta chain) sequence, with context. Its antigen remains unidentified. The sample carries other DNA sequences with the same CDR3. These data come from a study of shared clonotypes between healthy human individuals. Study outcomes and limitations: Generally, naive subsets (rather than memory subsets) showed larger estimated richness.

V shed 2 bases, J shed 2 bases, and the junction held 6 bases outside the gene matches. CDR1 and CDR2 (germline): SGHRS, YFSETQ. The CDR3 runs 15 residues. Some clones are missing from TCRdb's copy, which holds only in-frame ones; the method was immunoSEQ multiplex PCR. The data contain some 2.4 million clones, 93% of them singletons. Sequenced material: naive CD4+ T cells from PBMCs. Sample subset: CD45RA+ positively selected. The sequence was obtained from a man between 18 and 29 years old in good health. Some clones in this sample may be carry-over from other donors' samples. The chain employs TRBV5-1 and TRBJ1-1; 7 positions match TRBD1. In DNA, the CDR3 is TGCGCCAGCAGCTTAGCCGGGACAGCCAACACTGAAGCTTTCTTT. Protein sequence: CASSLAGTANTEAFF.